This is a list of T cell receptor beta chains from one sample in a study of identical twins. TCRdb redid the calling of the 5' RACE reads with MiXCR, one entry per CDR3 protein. In the table there are about 520,000 distinct CDR3 sequences, less than 25% of which are singletons. These data also formed part of another study, on T cells expressing NK-cell markers.

Sequencing used CD4+ T cells sorted from blood. These receptors were collected from a woman aged 18-29 years in good health. Both conserved end residues are part of each CDR3. Part of the rows lack a size; the others show once, few, many or a class for expanded clones.

- | TRBV20-1 | CSARVRNYGYTF
many | TRBV5-1 | CASRENRDTQYF
once | TRBV20-1 | CSATGRETEAFF
- | TRBV2 | CASILWWGSLAGYTF
few | TRBV20-1 | CSAETGGTDTQYF
few | TRBV5-5 | CASSSRDGRDQLFF
many | TRBV12-3/TRBV12-4 | CASSRTRDNEQFF
- | TRBV6-1 | CASRKGQGPYEQYF
few | TRBV2 | CASRISELLISSYNEQFF
- | TRBV4-1 | CASSQGILAGSLDEQFF
- | TRBV12-3/TRBV12-4 | CASSLPLNYGYTF
- | TRBV12-3/TRBV12-4 | CASSLRRLPYNEQFF
- | TRBV12-3/TRBV12-4 | CASGLTVNEQFF
- | TRBV7-2 | CASSGIRGRVEAFF
- | TRBV27 | CASSTTGGLGQPQHF
- | TRBV5-1 | CASSPRQNYGYTF
- | TRBV30 | CAWRRLSSTDTQYF
- | TRBV24-1 | CATSDPRQGRTAELFF
few | TRBV2 | CASSSWRVFGETQYF